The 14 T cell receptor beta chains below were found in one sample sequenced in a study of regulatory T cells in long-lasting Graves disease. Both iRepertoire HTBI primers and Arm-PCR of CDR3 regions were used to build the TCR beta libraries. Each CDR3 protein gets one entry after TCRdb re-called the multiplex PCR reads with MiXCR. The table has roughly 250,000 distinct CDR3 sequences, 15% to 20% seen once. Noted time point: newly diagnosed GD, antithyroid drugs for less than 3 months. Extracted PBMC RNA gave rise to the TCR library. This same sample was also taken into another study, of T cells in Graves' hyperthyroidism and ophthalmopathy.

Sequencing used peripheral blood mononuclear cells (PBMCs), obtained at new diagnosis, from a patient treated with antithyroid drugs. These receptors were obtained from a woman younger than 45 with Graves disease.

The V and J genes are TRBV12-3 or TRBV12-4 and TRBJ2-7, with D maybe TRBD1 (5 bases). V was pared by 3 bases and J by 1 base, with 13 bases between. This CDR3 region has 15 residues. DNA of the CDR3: TGTGCCAGCAGTTTCGACCCAGGGTCTTCCTACGAGCAGTACTTC. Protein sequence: CASSFDPGSSYEQYF.

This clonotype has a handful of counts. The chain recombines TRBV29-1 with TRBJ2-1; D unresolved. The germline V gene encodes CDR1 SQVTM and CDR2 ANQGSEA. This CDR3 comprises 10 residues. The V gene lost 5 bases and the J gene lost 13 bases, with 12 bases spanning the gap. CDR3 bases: TGCAGCGTTTCTAGGGAAGAACAGTTCTTC. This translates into CSVSREEQFF.

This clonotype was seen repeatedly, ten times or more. The CDR3 nucleotides are TGTGCCAGCACCCCTTGCAAGTCACCCCTCCACTTT. This encodes CASTPCKSPLHF. This chain joins TRBV7-3 and TRBJ1-6; D unclear. Germline-derived CDR1 and CDR2 are SGHTA and FQGTGA. The V and J ends lost 7 bases and 10 bases respectively, with 11 bases between them. The CDR3 is made up of 12 amino acids.

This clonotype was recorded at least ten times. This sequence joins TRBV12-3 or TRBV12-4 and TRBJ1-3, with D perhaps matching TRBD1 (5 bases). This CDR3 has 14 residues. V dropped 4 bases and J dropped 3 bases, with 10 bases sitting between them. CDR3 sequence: CASSWGSLGNTIYF. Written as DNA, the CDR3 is TGTGCCAGCAGTTGGGGCAGCCTTGGAAACACCATATATTTT.

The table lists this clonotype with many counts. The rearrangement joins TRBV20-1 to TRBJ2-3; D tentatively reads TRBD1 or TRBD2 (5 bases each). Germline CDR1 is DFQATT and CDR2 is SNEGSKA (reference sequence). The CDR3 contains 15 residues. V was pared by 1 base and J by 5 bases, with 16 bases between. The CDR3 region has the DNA TGCAGTGCTAGAGCACGGGGCTCGTTCAGAGATACGCAGTATTTT. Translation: CSARARGSFRDTQYF.

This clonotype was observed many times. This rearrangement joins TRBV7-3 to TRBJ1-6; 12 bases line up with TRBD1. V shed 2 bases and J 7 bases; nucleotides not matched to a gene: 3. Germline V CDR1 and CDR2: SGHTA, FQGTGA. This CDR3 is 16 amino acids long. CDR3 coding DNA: TGTGCCAGCAGCTTATTGGGACAGGGGGCAAATTCACCCCTCCACTTT. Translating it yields CASSLLGQGANSPLHF.

CDR3 protein: CASSLRTHTEAFF. The CDR3 coding sequence is TGTGCCAGCAGCTTAAGGACCCACACTGAAGCTTTCTTT. This chain uses TRBV7-9 with TRBJ1-1, with no clear D. Trimming took off 2 bases at V and 3 bases at J, with 7 bases between the two ends. The CDR3 runs 13 residues. CDR1 SEHNR and CDR2 FQNEAQ come from the germline V gene (reference sequence).

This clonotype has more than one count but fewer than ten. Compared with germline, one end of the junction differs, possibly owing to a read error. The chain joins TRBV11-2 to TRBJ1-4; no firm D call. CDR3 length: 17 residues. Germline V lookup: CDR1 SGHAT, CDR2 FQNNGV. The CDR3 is CASSLAEGSWTNEELFF. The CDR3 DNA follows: TGTGCCAGTAGCTTAGCCGAGGGCTCATGGACTAATGAAGAACTGTTTTTT.

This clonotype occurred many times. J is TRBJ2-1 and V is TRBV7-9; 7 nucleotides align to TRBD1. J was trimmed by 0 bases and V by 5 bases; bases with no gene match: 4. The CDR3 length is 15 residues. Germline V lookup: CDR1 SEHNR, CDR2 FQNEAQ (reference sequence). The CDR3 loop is CASSPYRGSYNEQFF. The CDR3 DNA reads TGTGCCAGCAGCCCCTACAGGGGCTCCTACAATGAGCAGTTCTTC.

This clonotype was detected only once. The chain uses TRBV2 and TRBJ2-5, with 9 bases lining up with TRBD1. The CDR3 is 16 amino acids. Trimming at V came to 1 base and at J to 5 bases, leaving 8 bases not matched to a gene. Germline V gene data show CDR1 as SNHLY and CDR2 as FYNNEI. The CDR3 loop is CASSEGTGEDGETQYF. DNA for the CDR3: TGTGCCAGCAGTGAAGGGACAGGGGAGGACGGGGAGACCCAGTACTTC.

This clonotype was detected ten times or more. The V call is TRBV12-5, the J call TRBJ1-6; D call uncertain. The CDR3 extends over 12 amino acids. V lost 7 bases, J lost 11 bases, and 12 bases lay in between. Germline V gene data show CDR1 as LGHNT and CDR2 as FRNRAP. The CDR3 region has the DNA TGTGCTAGTGCCGAGGGCCGTACACCCCTCCACTTT. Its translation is CASAEGRTPLHF.

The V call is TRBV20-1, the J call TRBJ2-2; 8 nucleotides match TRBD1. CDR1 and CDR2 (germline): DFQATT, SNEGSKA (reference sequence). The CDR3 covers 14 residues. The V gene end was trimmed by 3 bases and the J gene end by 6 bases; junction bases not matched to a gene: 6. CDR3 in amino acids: CSARTTGEPGELFF. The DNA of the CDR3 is TGCAGTGCTAGGACGACAGGGGAACCCGGGGAGCTGTTTTTT.

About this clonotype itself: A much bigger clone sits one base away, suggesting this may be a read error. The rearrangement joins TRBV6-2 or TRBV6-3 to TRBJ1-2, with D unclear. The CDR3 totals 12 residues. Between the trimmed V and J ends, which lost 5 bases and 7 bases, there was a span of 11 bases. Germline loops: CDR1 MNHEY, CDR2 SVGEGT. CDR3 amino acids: CASSEAPGGYTF. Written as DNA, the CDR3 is TGTGCCAGCAGTGAGGCTCCAGGTGGCTACACCTTC.

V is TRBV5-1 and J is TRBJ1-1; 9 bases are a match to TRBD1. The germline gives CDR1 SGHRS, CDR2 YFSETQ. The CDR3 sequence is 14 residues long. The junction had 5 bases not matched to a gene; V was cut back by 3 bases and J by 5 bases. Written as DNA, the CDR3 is TGCGCCAGCAGCTCAGGGACAGGGAGTACTGAAGCTTTCTTT. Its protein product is CASSSGTGSTEAFF.